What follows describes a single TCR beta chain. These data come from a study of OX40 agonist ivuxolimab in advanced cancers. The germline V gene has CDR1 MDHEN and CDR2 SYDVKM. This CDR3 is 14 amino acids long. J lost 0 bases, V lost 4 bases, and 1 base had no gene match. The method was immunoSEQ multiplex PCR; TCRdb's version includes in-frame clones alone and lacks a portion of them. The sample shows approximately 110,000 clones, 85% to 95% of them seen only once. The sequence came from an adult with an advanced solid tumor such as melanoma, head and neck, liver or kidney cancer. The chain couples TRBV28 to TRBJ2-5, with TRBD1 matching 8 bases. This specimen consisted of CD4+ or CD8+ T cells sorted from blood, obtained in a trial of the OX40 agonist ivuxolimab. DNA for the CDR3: TGTGCCAGCAGTTCGGGACAGGACCAAGAGACCCAGTACTTC. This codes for CASSSGQDQETQYF.